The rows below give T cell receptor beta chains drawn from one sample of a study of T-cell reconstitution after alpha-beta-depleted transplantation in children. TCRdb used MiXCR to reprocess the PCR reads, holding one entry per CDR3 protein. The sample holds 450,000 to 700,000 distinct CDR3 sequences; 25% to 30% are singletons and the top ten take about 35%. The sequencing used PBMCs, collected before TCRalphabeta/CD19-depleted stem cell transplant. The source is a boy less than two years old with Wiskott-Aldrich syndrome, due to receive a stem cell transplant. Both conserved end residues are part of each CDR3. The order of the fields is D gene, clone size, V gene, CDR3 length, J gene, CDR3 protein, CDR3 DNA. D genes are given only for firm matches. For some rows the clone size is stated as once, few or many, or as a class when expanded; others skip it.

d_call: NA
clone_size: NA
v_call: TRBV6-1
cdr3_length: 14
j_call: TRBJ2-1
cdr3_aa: CASARSGSYNEQFF
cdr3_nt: TGTGCCAGCGCCCGAAGTGGCTCCTACAATGAGCAGTTCTTC

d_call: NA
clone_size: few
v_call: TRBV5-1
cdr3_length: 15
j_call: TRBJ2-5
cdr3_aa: CASSLGGTSEETQYF
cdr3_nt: TGCGCCAGCAGCTTGGGAGGGACATCGGAAGAGACCCAGTACTTC

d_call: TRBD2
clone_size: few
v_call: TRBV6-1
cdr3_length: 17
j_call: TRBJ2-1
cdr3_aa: CASSDAGAGAIYNEQFF
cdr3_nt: TGTGCCAGCAGTGACGCTGGGGCGGGAGCGATCTACAATGAGCAGTTCTTC

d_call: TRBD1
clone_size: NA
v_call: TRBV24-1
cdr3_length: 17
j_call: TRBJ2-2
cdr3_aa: CATSELQGALNTGELFF
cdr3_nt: TGTGCCACCAGTGAACTGCAGGGGGCACTTAACACCGGGGAGCTGTTTTTT

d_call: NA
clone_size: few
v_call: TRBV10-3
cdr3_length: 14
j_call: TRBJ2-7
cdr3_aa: CAISQQGSSYEQYF
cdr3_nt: TGTGCCATCAGTCAACAGGGAAGTTCCTACGAGCAGTACTTC

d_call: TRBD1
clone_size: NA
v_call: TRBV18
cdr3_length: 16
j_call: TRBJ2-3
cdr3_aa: CASSPRPGTGADTQYF
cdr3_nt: TGTGCCAGCTCACCTCGTCCCGGGACAGGGGCGGATACGCAGTATTTT

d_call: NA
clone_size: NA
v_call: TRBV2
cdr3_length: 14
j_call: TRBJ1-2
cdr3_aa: CASIFRGGYDGYTF
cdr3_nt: TGTGCCAGCATTTTTAGGGGAGGTTACGATGGCTACACCTTC

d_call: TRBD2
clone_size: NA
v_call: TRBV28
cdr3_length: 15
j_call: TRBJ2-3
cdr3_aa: CASILTSGRTDTQYF
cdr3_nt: TGTGCCAGCATCTTGACTAGCGGGAGAACAGATACGCAGTATTTT

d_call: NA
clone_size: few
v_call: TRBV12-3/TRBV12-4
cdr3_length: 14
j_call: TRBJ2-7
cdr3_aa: CASSFRQDVYEQYF
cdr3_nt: TGTGCCAGCAGTTTTAGGCAGGACGTGTACGAGCAGTACTTC

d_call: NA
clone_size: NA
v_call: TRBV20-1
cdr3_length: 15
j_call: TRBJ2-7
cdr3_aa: CSASGVVERNYEQYF
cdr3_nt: TGCAGTGCTAGCGGGGTTGTGGAAAGGAACTACGAGCAGTACTTC

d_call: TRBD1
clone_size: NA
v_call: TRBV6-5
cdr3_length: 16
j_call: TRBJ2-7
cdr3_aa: CASSYWRGQALYEQYF
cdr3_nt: TGTGCCAGCAGTTACTGGAGGGGACAGGCGTTATACGAGCAGTACTTC

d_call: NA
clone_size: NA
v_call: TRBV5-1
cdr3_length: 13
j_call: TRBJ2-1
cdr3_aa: CASSFWDFNEQFF
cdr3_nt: TGCGCCAGCAGCTTTTGGGACTTCAATGAGCAGTTCTTC

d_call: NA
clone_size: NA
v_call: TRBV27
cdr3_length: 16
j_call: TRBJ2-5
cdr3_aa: CASSSGRGRVRETQYF
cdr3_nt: TGTGCCAGCAGTTCGGGACGGGGGCGCGTCAGGGAGACCCAGTACTTC

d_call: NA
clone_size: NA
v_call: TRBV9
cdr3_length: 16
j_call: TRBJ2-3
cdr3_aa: CASSPRAAVGTDTQYF
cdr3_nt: TGTGCCAGCAGCCCACGGGCAGCGGTAGGAACAGATACGCAGTATTTT

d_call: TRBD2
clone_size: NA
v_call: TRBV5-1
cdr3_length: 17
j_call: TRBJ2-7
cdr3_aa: CASSRGLAGGPPYEQYF
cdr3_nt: TGCGCCAGCAGCAGGGGACTAGCGGGAGGGCCACCCTACGAGCAGTACTTC

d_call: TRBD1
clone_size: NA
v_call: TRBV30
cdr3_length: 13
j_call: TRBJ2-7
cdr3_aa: CAIDRDSPIEQYF
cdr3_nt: TGTGCCATAGACCGGGACAGCCCCATCGAGCAGTACTTC

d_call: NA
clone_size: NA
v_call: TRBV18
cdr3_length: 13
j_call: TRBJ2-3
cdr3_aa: CASSSSATDTQYF
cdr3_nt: TGTGCCAGCTCAAGCTCGGCCACAGATACGCAGTATTTT

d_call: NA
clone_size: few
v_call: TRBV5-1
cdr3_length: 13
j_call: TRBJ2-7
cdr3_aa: CASSLVGGREQYF
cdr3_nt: TGCGCCAGCAGCTTGGTAGGGGGAAGGGAGCAGTACTTC

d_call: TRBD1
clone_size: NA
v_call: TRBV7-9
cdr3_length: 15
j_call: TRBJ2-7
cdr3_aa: CASSLGTGIFYEQYF
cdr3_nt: TGTGCCAGCAGCTTAGGGACAGGTATTTTCTACGAGCAGTACTTC

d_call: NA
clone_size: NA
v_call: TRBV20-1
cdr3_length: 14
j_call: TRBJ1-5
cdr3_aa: CSASQPYSNQPQHF
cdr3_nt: TGCAGTGCTAGTCAGCCATATAGCAATCAGCCCCAGCATTTT

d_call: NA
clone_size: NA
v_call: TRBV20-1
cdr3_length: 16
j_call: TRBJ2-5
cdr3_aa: CSAGTKKSTVWETQYF
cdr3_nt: TGCAGTGCTGGGACCAAAAAATCGACAGTCTGGGAGACCCAGTACTTC

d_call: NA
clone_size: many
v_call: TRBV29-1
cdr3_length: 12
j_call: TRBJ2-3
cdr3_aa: CSVGDSTDTQYF
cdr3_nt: TGCAGCGTTGGGGACAGCACAGATACGCAGTATTTT

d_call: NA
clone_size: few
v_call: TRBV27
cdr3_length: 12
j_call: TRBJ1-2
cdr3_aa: CASRGTSYGYTF
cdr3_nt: TGTGCCAGCCGCGGGACGAGTTATGGCTACACCTTC

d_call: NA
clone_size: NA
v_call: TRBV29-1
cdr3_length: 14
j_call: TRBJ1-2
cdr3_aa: CSVEGQGDSYGYTF
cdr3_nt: TGCAGCGTTGAAGGGCAGGGAGATAGCTATGGCTACACCTTC

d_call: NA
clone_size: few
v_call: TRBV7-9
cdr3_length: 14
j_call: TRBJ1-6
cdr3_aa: CASSLGSPDSPLHF
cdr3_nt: TGTGCCAGCAGCTTAGGTAGTCCTGATTCACCCCTCCACTTT

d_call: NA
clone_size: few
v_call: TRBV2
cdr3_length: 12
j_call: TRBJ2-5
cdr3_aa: CASSDYQETQYF
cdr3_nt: TGTGCCAGCAGTGACTACCAAGAGACCCAGTACTTC

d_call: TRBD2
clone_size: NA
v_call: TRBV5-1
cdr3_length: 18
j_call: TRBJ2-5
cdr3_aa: CASSHGLAGSPARETQYF
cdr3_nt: TGCGCCAGCAGTCATGGACTAGCGGGATCCCCAGCCCGGGAGACCCAGTACTTC

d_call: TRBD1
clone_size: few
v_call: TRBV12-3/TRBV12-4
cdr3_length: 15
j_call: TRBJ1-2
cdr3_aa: CASSLEAAGGGGYTF
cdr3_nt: TGTGCCAGCAGTTTAGAGGCGGCAGGGGGCGGTGGCTACACCTTC

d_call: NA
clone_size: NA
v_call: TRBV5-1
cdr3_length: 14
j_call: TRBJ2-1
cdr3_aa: CASSFGFAEGEQFF
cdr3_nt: TGCGCCAGCAGCTTTGGTTTTGCGGAGGGTGAGCAGTTCTTC

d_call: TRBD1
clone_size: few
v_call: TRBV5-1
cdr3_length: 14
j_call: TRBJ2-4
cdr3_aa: CASSRDRGRDIQYF
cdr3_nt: TGCGCCAGCAGCAGGGACAGGGGGAGGGACATTCAGTACTTC

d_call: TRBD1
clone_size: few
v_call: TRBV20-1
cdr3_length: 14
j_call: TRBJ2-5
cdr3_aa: CSARHRGWQETQYF
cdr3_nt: TGCAGTGCTAGACACAGGGGGTGGCAGGAGACCCAGTACTTC

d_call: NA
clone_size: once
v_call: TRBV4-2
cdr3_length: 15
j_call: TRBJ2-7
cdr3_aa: CASSRIPSGSYEQYF
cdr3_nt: TGTGCCAGCAGCCGGATTCCGTCGGGTTCCTACGAGCAGTACTTC

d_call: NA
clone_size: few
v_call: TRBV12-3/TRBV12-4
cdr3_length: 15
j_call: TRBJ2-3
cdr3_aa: CSSSTVEYHTDTQYF
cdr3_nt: TGTTCCAGCAGTACCGTAGAGTACCACACAGATACGCAGTATTTT

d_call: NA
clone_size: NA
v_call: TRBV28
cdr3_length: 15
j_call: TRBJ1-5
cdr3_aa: CASSLVSGDNQPQHF
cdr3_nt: TGTGCCAGCAGTTTAGTGTCAGGGGACAATCAGCCCCAGCATTTT

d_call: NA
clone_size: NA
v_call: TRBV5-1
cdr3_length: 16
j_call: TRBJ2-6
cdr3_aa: CASSYQGGSGANVLTF
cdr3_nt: TGCGCCAGCAGCTATCAGGGAGGATCTGGGGCCAACGTCCTGACTTTC

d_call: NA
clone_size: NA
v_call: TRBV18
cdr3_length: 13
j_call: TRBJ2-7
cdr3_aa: CASSPLAVNEQYF
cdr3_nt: TGTGCCAGCTCACCATTAGCTGTCAACGAGCAGTACTTC

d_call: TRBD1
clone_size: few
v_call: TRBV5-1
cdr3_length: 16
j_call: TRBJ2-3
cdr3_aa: CASSPAPGQGKDTQYF
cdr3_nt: TGCGCCAGCAGCCCAGCCCCGGGACAGGGAAAAGATACGCAGTATTTT